This paragraph covers one TCR beta chain sequence. The antigen remains undetermined. TCRdb recomputed calls from the 5' RACE reads with MiXCR, one row per CDR3 protein. The sample comprises around 220,000 distinct CDR3 sequences, over 9.5% of which are singletons, and over 8% rests with the top ten. The data belong to a study of identical twins. Broader study findings: Weaker excess sharing between twins was seen in beta out-of-frame sequences.

The TCR originated in a man aged 50 or older in good health. Material: memory T cells sorted from blood.

This CDR3 reads CASSPPGLRGEQFF. CDR3 sequence (DNA): TGTGCCAGCTCACCACCTGGACTCCGGGGCGAGCAGTTCTTC. The V gene is TRBV18, the J gene TRBJ2-1; D may be TRBD1 or TRBD2 (5 bases each). CDR3 length equals 14 residues. Germline CDR1 KGHSH, CDR2 LQKENI. The V gene lost 0 bases and the J gene lost 10 bases, with 13 bases spanning the gap. The full variable domain, rest sourced from reference TRBV18 and TRBJ2-1, is NAGVMQNPRHLVRRRGQEARLRCSPMKGHSHVYWYRQLPEEGLKFMVYLQKENIIDESGMPKERFSAEFPKEGPSILRIQQVVRGDSAAYFCASSPPGLRGEQFFGPGTRLTVL.